Each of the 30 T cell receptor beta chains below was sequenced from the same sample in a study of STAT3 mutations in large granular lymphocyte leukemia (dated by TCRdb to between 2019 and 2020). Library preparation employed the immunoSEQ multiplex PCR assay. Here the immuneACCESS table is served through TCRdb, limited to in-frame sequences with V and J called. Missing clones are a known gap in these copies; in checked studies unresolved V genes cover under half, and the rest lacks a known reason. This sample is represented by 11,000 or so clones; less than 90% of them were singletons. Roughly nine tenths of the sample lies in the top ten. Results and caveats for the whole study, not just this receptor: At least one immunodominant TCRbeta clonotype was identified in every T-LGLL patient, and multiple immunodominant subclonotypes were identified in about half of the T-LGLL patients.

No cognate antigen is known for these TCRs. The sequencing sample was made of peripheral blood mononuclear cells. The receptors come from an elderly man with T-cell large granular lymphocyte leukemia. Some clones in this sample may be carry-over from other donors' samples. The age is the age at diagnosis.

The chain has TRBV7-2 and TRBJ2-1; 16 bases line up with TRBD2. There are 15 residues in the CDR3. V was pared by 4 bases and J by 9 bases, with 3 bases of the junction left unmatched. CDR1 is SGHTA, CDR2 FQGNSA, per germline. CDR3 bases: TGTGCCAGCAGCTCGGGACTAGCGGGGGGGCCTGAGCAGTTCTTC. Amino acids: CASSSGLAGGPEQFF.

V and J are TRBV6-6 and TRBJ2-7; D uncertain. The ends were cut back, 6 bases at V and 0 bases at J, with 18 bases in the middle. The CDR3 is 16 residues long. Germline CDR1 is MNHNY and CDR2 is SVGAGI (reference sequence). This chain's CDR3 is CASSHDVVGISYEQYF. DNA of the CDR3: TGTGCCAGCAGCCACGATGTAGTGGGAATCTCCTACGAGCAGTACTTC.

The CDR3 region has the DNA TGTGCCAGTAGTAATCTAGCGAGCTCCTACAATGAGCAGTTCTTC. Translation gives CASSNLASSYNEQFF. V usage is TRBV19 and J usage is TRBJ2-1; D possibly corresponds to TRBD2 (6 bases). Trimming removed 4 bases at V and 0 bases at J, with 10 bases between. This CDR3 region has 15 residues. CDR1 LNHDA and CDR2 SQIVND come from the germline V gene (reference sequence).

The chain employs TRBV9 and TRBJ1-2; D is uncertain. V lost 0 bases, J lost 3 bases, and 6 bases lay in between. The CDR3 extends over 13 amino acids. Looked up from germline, CDR1 is SGDLS and CDR2 is YYNGEE. The CDR3 spells CASSVVGDYGYTF. The CDR3 nucleotides are TGTGCCAGCAGCGTAGTGGGAGACTATGGCTACACCTTC.

The chain recombines TRBV2 with TRBJ2-7, with TRBD2 as a possible D gene (6 bases). The V gene lost 4 bases and the J gene lost 0 bases, with 7 bases spanning the gap. The CDR3 is made up of 13 amino acids. CDR1 is SNHLY and CDR2 is FYNNEI in the germline V gene. Here the CDR3 DNA reads TGTGCCAGCAGTGCGGGAGCCTCCTACGAGCAGTACTTC. This codes for CASSAGASYEQYF.

In this sample, this clone turned up once. In nucleotides, the CDR3 is TGTGCCAGTAGTTTCCAGGGGCGACCTAACACTGAAGCTTTCTTT. Its translation is CASSFQGRPNTEAFF. J is TRBJ1-1 and V is TRBV19; tentatively, D is TRBD1 (6 bases). The CDR3 has 15 amino acids. Trimming took off 5 bases at V and 2 bases at J, with 15 bases between the two ends. From germline, CDR1 is LNHDA and CDR2 SQIVND (reference sequence).

V usage is TRBV28 and J usage is TRBJ1-2; D is perhaps TRBD1 (5 bases). Trimming stripped 6 bases from V and 11 bases from J, with 13 bases between. The CDR3 totals 11 residues. Germline V lookup: CDR1 MDHEN, CDR2 SYDVKM. The CDR3 nucleotides are TGTGCCAGCAGGTGGGGACTCCTTTACACCTTC. Amino acid sequence: CASRWGLLYTF.

J is TRBJ2-5 and V is TRBV2; weak D call: TRBD1 (5 bases). V was clipped by 5 bases and J by 11 bases, with 12 bases between them. Germline V gives CDR1 SNHLY, CDR2 FYNNEI. The CDR3 has 11 residues. CDR3 sequence (DNA): TGTGCCAGCAGTAGACAGTACCATCAGTACTTC. This translates into CASSRQYHQYF.

J is TRBJ2-1 and V is TRBV18; 8 bases line up with TRBD2. The CDR3 runs to 15 residues. V shed 3 bases, J shed 6 bases, and the junction held 7 bases outside the gene matches. The germline gives CDR1 KGHSH, CDR2 LQKENI. The CDR3 nucleotides are TGTGCCAGCTCACCCTCCGGGACTAGATCCAATGAGCAGTTCTTC. Residues: CASSPSGTRSNEQFF.

The rearrangement joins TRBV6-5 to TRBJ2-5, with 8 nucleotides matching TRBD2. The V segment lost 6 bases and the J segment 4 bases; nucleotides outside the gene matches: 7. This CDR3 contains 14 residues. Germline assignment: CDR1 MNHEY and CDR2 SVGAGI. CDR3 DNA sequence: TGTGCCAGCAGCCTGATAGCGGGGAGAGAGACCCAGTACTTC. Amino acids: CASSLIAGRETQYF.

The rearrangement links TRBV5-1 to TRBJ2-7; no definite D call. Germline assignment: CDR1 SGHRS and CDR2 YFSETQ. With 1 base removed from V and 1 base from J, the gap between germline ends came to 3 bases. The CDR3 is 12 amino acids. In nucleotides, the CDR3 is TGCGCCAGCAGCTTGCCTTCCTACGAGCAGTACTTC. Its protein is CASSLPSYEQYF.

By sample share, this clone is large. This chain connects TRBV7-3 to TRBJ2-1; D gene unclear. There are 15 residues in the CDR3. Germline assignment: CDR1 SGHTA and CDR2 FQGTGA. V shed 1 base and J shed 7 bases, with 14 bases lying between them. Here the CDR3 reads CASSLNGGQFNEQFF. In DNA form, the CDR3 reads TGTGCCAGCAGCTTAAACGGCGGCCAGTTTAATGAGCAGTTCTTC.

This chain links TRBV10-3 with TRBJ1-2; 9 bases match TRBD1. Germline V lookup: CDR1 ENHRY, CDR2 SYGVKD. The CDR3 length is 15 residues. Trimming removed 0 bases from V and 2 bases from J; junction bases left unmatched: 1. The CDR3 spells CAISESGQGNYGYTF. CDR3 DNA sequence: TGTGCCATCAGTGAGTCGGGACAGGGCAACTATGGCTACACCTTC.

The V gene is TRBV14, the J gene TRBJ1-1, with D possibly being TRBD1 (6 bases). CDR1 is SGHDN and CDR2 is FVKESK in the germline V gene. V shed 1 base and J shed 6 bases, with 15 bases lying between them. CDR3 size: 15 residues. The CDR3 loop reads CASSQGGAFIPEAFF. The DNA of the CDR3 is TGTGCCAGCAGCCAAGGGGGGGCCTTCATTCCTGAAGCTTTCTTT.

The rearrangement links TRBV5-6 to TRBJ2-1; D is possibly TRBD1 (5 bases). V lost 3 bases and J lost 11, with 12 bases in between. The CDR3 runs 12 residues. Germline CDR1 SGHDT, CDR2 YYEEEE. DNA for the CDR3: TGTGCCAGCAGCTCCCCTCCAGGGAAGCAGTTCTTC. It translates to CASSSPPGKQFF.

The chain is built from TRBV27 and TRBJ2-7, with D perhaps matching TRBD1 (7 bases). There are 15 residues in the CDR3. Per germline, CDR1 MNHEY and CDR2 SMNVEV (reference sequence). V dropped 5 bases and J dropped 5 bases, with 19 bases sitting between them. CDR3 sequence reads: CASSQLNRGGNEQYF. Written as DNA, the CDR3 is TGTGCCAGCAGTCAGCTGAACAGGGGCGGGAACGAGCAGTACTTC.

In its sample, this clone was seen once. The chain employs TRBV2 and TRBJ1-2; D is unclear. In germline, CDR1 is SNHLY, CDR2 FYNNEI. Trimming stripped 0 bases from V and 7 bases from J, with 12 bases between. CDR3 length: 14 amino acids. CDR3 coding DNA: TGTGCCAGCAGTGAAGCGAAGTCGCCGGGTGGCTACACCTTC. It is translated as CASSEAKSPGGYTF.

V usage is TRBV5-1 and J usage is TRBJ2-3; D is unresolved. Germline CDR1 is SGHRS and CDR2 is YFSETQ. The V gene lost 4 bases and the J gene lost 7 bases, with 16 bases spanning the gap. The CDR3 runs to 14 residues. This CDR3 is CASSNPGGPNTQYF. The CDR3, as DNA: TGCGCCAGCAGCAACCCGGGTGGCCCAAATACGCAGTATTTT. The variable domain in full, completed from reference TRBV5-1 and TRBJ2-3, reads KAGVTQTPRYLIKTRGQQVTLSCSPISGHRSVSWYQQTPGQGLQFLFEYFSETQRNKGNFPGRFSGRQFSNSRSEMNVSTLELGDSALYLCASSNPGGPNTQYFGPGTRLTVL.

The CDR3 DNA sequence: TGCGCCAGCAGCCAAGGAGCCGGGACAGCCAATTCCTACGAGCAGTACTTC. Amino acid sequence: CASSQGAGTANSYEQYF. The chain links TRBV4-1 to TRBJ2-7, with 7 bases matching TRBD1. The CDR3 covers 17 residues. In germline, CDR1 is MGHRA, CDR2 YSYEKL. V dropped 1 base and J dropped 1; count of bases not matched to a gene: 10.

The rearrangement links TRBV5-1 to TRBJ2-5; D may be TRBD2 (5 bases). There are 13 residues in the CDR3. V was cut by 0 bases and J by 4 bases, with 7 bases left in between. Looked up from germline, CDR1 is SGHRS and CDR2 is YFSETQ. In DNA, the CDR3 is TGCGCCAGCAGCTTGGCCCGGGGAGAGACCCAGTACTTC. It specifies CASSLARGETQYF.

The chain is built from TRBV6-5 and TRBJ2-5; D might be TRBD2 (5 bases). Gene TRBJ2-7 matches the end of the DNA better, so the J call may be wrong. The germline V gene has CDR1 MNHEY and CDR2 SVGAGI. The CDR3 is made up of 14 amino acids. The CDR3 DNA reads as TGTGCCAGCAGTTATAATGAGCGGTCCTACGAGCAGTACTTC. Protein: CASSYNERSYEQYF.

The V gene is TRBV14, the J gene TRBJ1-1; D is possibly TRBD1 (5 bases). Trimming stripped 8 bases from V and 4 bases from J, with 14 bases between. The CDR3 has 13 residues. Per the germline V gene, CDR1 is SGHDN and CDR2 is FVKESK. The CDR3, as DNA: TGTGCCAGCGGGTTGGGGGTTAGCACTGAAGCTTTCTTT. Its translation: CASGLGVSTEAFF.

This chain connects TRBV6-5 to TRBJ2-5, with 8 bases lining up with TRBD2. The CDR3 runs to 16 residues. Germline values: CDR1 MNHEY, CDR2 SVGAGI. Losses at the gene ends were 4 bases for V and 5 bases for J; bases not matched to a gene: 12. DNA for the CDR3: TGTGCCAGCAGTTCCCCGCGGAGCGGGGGCGAGGAGACCCAGTACTTC. Amino acid sequence: CASSSPRSGGEETQYF.

The J gene is TRBJ2-3, the V gene TRBV9; 9 nucleotides agree with TRBD2. The CDR3 is 16 amino acids. Germline-derived CDR1 and CDR2 are SGDLS and YYNGEE. V lost 0 bases to trimming and J lost 3 bases; unmatched junction nucleotides: 5. The CDR3 protein is CASSVASGISTDTQYF. The CDR3 DNA is TGTGCCAGCAGCGTAGCTAGCGGGATCAGTACAGATACGCAGTATTTT.

The chain carries TRBV25-1 and TRBJ2-3; the D is unclear. The CDR3 loop spans 11 amino acids. Germline V lookup: CDR1 MGHDK, CDR2 SYGVNS. V dropped 10 bases and J dropped 6 bases, with 11 bases sitting between them. This chain's CDR3 is CATAQGDTQYF. Here the CDR3 DNA reads TGTGCCACGGCCCAAGGGGATACGCAGTATTTT. Full variable domain (missing parts from reference TRBV25-1 and TRBJ2-3): EADIYQTPRYLVIGTGKKITLECSQTMGHDKMYWYQQDPGMELHLIHYSYGVNSTEKGDLSSESTVSRIRTEHFPLTLESARPSHTSQYLCATAQGDTQYFGPGTRLTVL.

The genes are TRBV29-1 and TRBJ2-5; TRBD1 might be the D (5 bases). The V gene's germline CDR1 is SQVTM and CDR2 ANQGSEA. V was pared by 6 bases and J by 5 bases, with 16 bases between. The CDR3 contains 13 residues. The DNA of the CDR3 is TGCAGCGTCGCAACAGGAGTACGGGAGACCCAGTACTTC. It translates to CSVATGVRETQYF. The full variable domain, in which reference TRBV29-1 and TRBJ2-5 provide the parts outside the CDR3, is SAVISQKPSRDICQRGTSLTIQCQVDSQVTMMFWYRQQPGQSLTLIATANQGSEATYESGFVIDKFPISRPNLTFSTLTVSNMSPEDSSIYLCSVATGVRETQYFGPGTRLLVL.

The CDR3 is CASQGQSLYGYTF. In nucleotides, the CDR3 is TGTGCCAGCCAGGGGCAAAGCCTCTATGGCTACACCTTC. The gene calls are TRBV6-6 and TRBJ1-2, with D possibly TRBD1 on 6 matching bases. The CDR3 sequence is 13 residues long. Trimming removed 8 bases from V and 4 bases from J, with 14 bases in between. Germline CDR1 reads MNHNY; CDR2 reads SVGAGI (reference sequence).

This clone appeared a few times. V is TRBV7-9 and J is TRBJ1-6; 7 bases are shared with TRBD1. The germline V gene has CDR1 SEHNR and CDR2 FQNEAQ (reference sequence). This CDR3 has 13 residues. After removal of 5 bases from V and 10 bases from J, the junction contained 5 bases not matched to a gene. The DNA of the CDR3 is TGTGCCAGCAGCCCGCAGGGGGAATCACCCCTCCACTTT. Translated, it gives CASSPQGESPLHF.

The V gene is TRBV4-3, the J gene TRBJ2-3, with 8 bases that match TRBD1. CDR1 LGHNA and CDR2 YSLEER come from the germline V gene. J lost 0 bases, V lost 0 bases, and 5 bases had no gene match. The CDR3 sequence is 17 residues long. The CDR3 is CASSQEGQGPSTDTQYF. For the CDR3, the DNA is TGCGCCAGCAGCCAAGAAGGACAGGGACCAAGCACAGATACGCAGTATTTT.

The chain couples TRBV30 to TRBJ2-5, with D possibly matching TRBD1 (5 bases). CDR1 is GTSNPN and CDR2 is SVGIG in the germline V gene (reference sequence). Trimming took off 4 bases at V and 5 bases at J, with 11 bases between the two ends. The CDR3 extends over 12 amino acids. The CDR3 bases are TGTGCCTGGACCAGGGTTGGGGAGACCCAGTACTTC. Translating gives CAWTRVGETQYF.